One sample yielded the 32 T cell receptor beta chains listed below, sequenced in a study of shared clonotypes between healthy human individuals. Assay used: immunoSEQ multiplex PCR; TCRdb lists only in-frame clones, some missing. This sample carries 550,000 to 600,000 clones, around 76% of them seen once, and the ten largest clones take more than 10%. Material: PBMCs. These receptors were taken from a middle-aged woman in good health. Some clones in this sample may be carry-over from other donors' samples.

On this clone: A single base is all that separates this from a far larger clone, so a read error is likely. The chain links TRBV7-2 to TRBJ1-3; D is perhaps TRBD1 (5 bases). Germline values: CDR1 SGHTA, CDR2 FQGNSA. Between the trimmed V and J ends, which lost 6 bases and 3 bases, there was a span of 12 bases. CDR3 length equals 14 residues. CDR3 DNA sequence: TGTGCCAGCAGTGTAAGGGGTAGTGGAAACACCATATATTTT. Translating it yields CASSVRGSGNTIYF.

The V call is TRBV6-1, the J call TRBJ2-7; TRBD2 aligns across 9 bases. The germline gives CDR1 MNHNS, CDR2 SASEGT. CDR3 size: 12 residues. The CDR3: CRVSSGSYEQYF. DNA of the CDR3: TGTCGTGTTAGTAGCGGGAGCTACGAGCAGTACTTC.

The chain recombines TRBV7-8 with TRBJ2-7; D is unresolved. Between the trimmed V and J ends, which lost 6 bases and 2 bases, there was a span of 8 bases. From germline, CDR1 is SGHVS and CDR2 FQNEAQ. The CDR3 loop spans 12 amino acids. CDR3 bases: TGTGCCAGCAGTATAGATACCTACGAGCAGTACTTC. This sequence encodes CASSIDTYEQYF.

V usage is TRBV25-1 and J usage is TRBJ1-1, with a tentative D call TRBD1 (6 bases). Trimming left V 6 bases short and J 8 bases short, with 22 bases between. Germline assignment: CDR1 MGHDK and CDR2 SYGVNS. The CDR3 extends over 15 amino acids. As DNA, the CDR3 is TGTGCCAGCAGCCCTTGGGGGGCGGGTGAATCGGAAGCTTTCTTT. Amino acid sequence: CASSPWGAGESEAFF. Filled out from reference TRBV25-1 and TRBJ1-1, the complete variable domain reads EADIYQTPRYLVIGTGKKITLECSQTMGHDKMYWYQQDPGMELHLIHYSYGVNSTEKGDLSSESTVSRIRTEHFPLTLESARPSHTSQYLCASSPWGAGESEAFFGQGTRLTVV.

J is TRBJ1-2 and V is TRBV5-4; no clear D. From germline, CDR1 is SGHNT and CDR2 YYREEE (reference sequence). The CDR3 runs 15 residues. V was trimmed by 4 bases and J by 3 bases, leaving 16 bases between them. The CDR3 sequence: CASSLPKGWDYGYTF. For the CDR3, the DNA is TGTGCCAGCAGCCTACCGAAGGGTTGGGACTATGGCTACACCTTC.

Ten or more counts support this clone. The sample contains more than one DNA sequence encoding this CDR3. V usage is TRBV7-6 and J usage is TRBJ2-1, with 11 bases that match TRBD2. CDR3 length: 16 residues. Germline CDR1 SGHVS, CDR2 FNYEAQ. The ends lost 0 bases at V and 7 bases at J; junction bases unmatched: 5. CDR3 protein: CASSLATSGSRNEQFF. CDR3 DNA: TGTGCCAGCAGCTTAGCAACTAGCGGGAGTCGTAATGAGCAGTTCTTC. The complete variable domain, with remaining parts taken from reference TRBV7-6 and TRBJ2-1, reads GAGVSQSPRYKVTKRGQDVALRCDPISGHVSLYWYRQALGQGPEFLTYFNYEAQQDKSGLPNDRFSAERPEGSISTLTIQRTEQRDSAMYRCASSLATSGSRNEQFFGPGTRLTVL.

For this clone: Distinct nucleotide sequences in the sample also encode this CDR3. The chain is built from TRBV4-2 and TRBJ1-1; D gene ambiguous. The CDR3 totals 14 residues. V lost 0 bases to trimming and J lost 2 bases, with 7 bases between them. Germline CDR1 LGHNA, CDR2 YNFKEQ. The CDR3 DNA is TGTGCCAGCAGCCAAGATGGGAGTAACACTGAAGCTTTCTTT. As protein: CASSQDGSNTEAFF.

CDR3 sequence (DNA): TGTGCCAGTAGTAAGCGGGAGTTTGCAATTGAGCAGTTCTTC. Residues: CASSKREFAIEQFF. The chain carries TRBV19 and TRBJ2-1; 8 positions agree with TRBD2. The CDR3 loop spans 14 amino acids. The V segment lost 4 bases and the J segment 9 bases; nucleotides outside the gene matches: 8. In germline, CDR1 is LNHDA, CDR2 SQIVND (reference sequence).

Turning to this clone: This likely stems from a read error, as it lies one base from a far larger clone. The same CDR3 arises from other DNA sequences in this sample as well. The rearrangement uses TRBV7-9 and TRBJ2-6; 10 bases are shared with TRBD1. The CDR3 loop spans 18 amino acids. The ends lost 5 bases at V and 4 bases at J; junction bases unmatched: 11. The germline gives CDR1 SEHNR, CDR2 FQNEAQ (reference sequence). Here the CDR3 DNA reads TGTGCCAGCAGCCAAAGGGACAGGGGCGGCAAAGGGGCCAACGTCCTGACTTTC. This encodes CASSQRDRGGKGANVLTF.

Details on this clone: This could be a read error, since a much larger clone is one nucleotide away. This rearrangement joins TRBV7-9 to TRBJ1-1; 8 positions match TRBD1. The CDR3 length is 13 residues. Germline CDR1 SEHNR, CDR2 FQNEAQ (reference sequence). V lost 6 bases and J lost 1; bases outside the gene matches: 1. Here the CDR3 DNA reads TGTGCCAGCAGAGGACAGGGGAACACTGAAGCTTTCTTT. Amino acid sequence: CASRGQGNTEAFF.

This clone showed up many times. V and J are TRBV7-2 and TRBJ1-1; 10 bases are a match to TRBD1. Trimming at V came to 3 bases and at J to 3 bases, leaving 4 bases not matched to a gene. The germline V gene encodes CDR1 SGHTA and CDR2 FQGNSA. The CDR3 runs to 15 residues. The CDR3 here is CASSLGDRGYTEAFF. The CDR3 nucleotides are TGTGCCAGCAGCTTGGGGGACAGGGGTTACACTGAAGCTTTCTTT.

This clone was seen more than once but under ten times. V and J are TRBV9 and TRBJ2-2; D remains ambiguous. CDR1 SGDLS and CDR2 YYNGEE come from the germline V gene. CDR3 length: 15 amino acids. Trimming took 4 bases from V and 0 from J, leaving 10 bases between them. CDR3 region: CASSPNQANTGELFF. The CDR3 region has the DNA TGTGCCAGCAGCCCAAACCAGGCGAACACCGGGGAGCTGTTTTTT.

CDR3 loop: CASRTDRARGYEQYF. For the CDR3, the DNA is TGTGCCAGCAGAACGGACCGGGCACGGGGTTACGAGCAGTACTTC. The chain recombines TRBV6-5 with TRBJ2-7, with D perhaps TRBD2 (5 bases). This CDR3 has 15 amino acids. Per the germline V gene, CDR1 is MNHEY and CDR2 is SVGAGI. Trimming removed 6 bases from V and 4 bases from J, with 19 bases in between.

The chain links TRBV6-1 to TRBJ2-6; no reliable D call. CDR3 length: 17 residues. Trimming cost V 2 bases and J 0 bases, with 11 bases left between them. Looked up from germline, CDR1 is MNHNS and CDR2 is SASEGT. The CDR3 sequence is CASSEISRGSGANVLTF. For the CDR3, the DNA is TGTGCCAGCAGTGAAATAAGTCGAGGCTCTGGGGCCAACGTCCTGACTTTC.

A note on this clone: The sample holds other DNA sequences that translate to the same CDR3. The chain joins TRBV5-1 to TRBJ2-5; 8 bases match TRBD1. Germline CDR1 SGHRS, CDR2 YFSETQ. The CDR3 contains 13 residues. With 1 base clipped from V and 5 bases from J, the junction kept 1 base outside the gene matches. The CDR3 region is CASSLTGGETQYF. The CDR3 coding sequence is TGCGCCAGCAGCTTGACAGGGGGGGAGACCCAGTACTTC.

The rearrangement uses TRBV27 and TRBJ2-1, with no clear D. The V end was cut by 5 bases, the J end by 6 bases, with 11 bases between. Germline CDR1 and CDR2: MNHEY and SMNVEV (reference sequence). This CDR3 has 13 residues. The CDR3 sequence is CASSPRILNEQFF. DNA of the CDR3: TGTGCCAGCAGTCCCCGCATTCTCAATGAGCAGTTCTTC.

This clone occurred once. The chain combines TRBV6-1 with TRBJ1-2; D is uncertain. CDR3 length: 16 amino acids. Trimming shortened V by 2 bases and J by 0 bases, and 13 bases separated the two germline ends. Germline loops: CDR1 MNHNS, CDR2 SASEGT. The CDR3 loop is CASSENGGRANYGYTF. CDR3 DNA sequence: TGTGCCAGCAGTGAAAATGGTGGCAGAGCTAACTATGGCTACACCTTC.

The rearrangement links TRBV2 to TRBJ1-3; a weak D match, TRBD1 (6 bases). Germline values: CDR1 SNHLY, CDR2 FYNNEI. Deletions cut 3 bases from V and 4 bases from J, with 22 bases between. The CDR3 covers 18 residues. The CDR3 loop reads CASSEVGVWGLKGNTIYF. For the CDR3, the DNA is TGTGCCAGCAGTGAGGTGGGGGTGTGGGGGCTGAAAGGAAACACCATATATTTT. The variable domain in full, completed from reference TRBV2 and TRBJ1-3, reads EPEVTQTPSHQVTQMGQEVILRCVPISNHLYFYWYRQILGQKVEFLVSFYNNEISEKSEIFDDQFSVERPDGSNFTLKIRSTKLEDSAMYFCASSEVGVWGLKGNTIYFGEGSWLTVV.

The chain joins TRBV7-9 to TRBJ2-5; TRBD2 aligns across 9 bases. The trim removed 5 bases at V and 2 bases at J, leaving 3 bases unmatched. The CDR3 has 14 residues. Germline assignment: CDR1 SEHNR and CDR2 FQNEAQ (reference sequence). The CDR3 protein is CASSLTSGQETQYF. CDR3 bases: TGTGCCAGCAGCCTGACTAGCGGACAAGAGACCCAGTACTTC.

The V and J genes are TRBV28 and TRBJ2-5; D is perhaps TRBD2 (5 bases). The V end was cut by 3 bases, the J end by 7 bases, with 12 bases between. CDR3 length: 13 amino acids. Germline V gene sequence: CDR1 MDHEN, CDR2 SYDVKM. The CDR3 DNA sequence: TGTGCCAGCAGTTTTGAGGGCCGAGGGACCCAGTACTTC. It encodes CASSFEGRGTQYF.

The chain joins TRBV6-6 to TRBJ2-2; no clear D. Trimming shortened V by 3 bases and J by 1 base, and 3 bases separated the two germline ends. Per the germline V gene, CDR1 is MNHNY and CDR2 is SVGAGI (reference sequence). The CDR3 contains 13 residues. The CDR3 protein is CASSYQNTGELFF. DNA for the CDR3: TGTGCCAGCAGTTATCAGAACACCGGGGAGCTGTTTTTT.

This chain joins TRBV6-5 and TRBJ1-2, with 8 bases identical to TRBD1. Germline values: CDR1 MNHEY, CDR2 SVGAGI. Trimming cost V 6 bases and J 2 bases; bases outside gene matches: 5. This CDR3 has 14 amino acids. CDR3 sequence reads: CASRKGTGNYGYTF. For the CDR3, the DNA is TGTGCCAGCAGGAAAGGGACAGGAAACTATGGCTACACCTTC.

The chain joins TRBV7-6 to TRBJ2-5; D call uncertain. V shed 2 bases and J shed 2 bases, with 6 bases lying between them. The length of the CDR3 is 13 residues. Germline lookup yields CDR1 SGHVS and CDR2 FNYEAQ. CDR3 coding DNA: TGTGCCAGCAGCTTAATTAGACAAGAGACCCAGTACTTC. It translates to CASSLIRQETQYF.

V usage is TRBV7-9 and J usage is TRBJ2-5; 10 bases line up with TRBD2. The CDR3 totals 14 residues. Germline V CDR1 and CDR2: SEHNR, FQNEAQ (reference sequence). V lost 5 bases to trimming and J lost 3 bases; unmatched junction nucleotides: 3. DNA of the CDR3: TGTGCCAGCAGCCCCGGACTAGCGGAAGAGACCCAGTACTTC. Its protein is CASSPGLAEETQYF.

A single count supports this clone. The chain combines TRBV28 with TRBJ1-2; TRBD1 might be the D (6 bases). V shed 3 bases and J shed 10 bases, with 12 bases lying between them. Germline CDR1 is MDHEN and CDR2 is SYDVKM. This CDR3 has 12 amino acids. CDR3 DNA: TGTGCCAGCAGTTTTGCAGGGGAGGTCTACACCTTC. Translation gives CASSFAGEVYTF.

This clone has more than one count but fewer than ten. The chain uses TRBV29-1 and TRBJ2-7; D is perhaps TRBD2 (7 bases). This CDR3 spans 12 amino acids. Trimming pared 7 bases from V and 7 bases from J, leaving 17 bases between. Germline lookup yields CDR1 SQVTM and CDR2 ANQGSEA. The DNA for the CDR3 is TGCAGCGGACGGACCAGGGGAGGGGAGCAGTACTTC. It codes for CSGRTRGGEQYF.

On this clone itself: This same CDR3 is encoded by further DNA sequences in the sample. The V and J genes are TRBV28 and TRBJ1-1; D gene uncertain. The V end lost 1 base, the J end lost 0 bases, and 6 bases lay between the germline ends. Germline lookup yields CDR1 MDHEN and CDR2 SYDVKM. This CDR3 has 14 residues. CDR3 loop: CASSLSGMNTEAFF. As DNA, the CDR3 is TGTGCCAGCAGTTTATCCGGGATGAACACTGAAGCTTTCTTT.

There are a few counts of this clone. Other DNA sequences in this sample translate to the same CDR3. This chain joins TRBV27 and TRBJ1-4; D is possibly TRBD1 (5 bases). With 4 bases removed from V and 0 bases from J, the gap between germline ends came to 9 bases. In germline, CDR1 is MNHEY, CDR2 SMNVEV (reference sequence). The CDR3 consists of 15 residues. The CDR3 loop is CASSSAGATNEKLFF. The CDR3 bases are TGTGCCAGCAGTTCGGCGGGGGCAACTAATGAAAAACTGTTTTTT.

The CDR3 nucleotides read TGTGCCAGCAGCGTAGTGTCAGGGAACGAGCAGTACTTC. This sequence encodes CASSVVSGNEQYF. V gene TRBV9 combines with J gene TRBJ2-7; D might be TRBD1 (5 bases). The CDR3 loop spans 13 amino acids. V gave up 0 bases and J gave up 5 bases, with 9 bases separating them. CDR1 SGDLS and CDR2 YYNGEE come from the germline V gene.

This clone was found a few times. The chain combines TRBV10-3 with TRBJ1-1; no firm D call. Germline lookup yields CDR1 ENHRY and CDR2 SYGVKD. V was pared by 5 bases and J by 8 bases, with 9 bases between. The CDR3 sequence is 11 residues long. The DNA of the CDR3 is TGTGCCATCAGTCACGGCCGGGAAGCTTTCTTT. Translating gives CAISHGREAFF.

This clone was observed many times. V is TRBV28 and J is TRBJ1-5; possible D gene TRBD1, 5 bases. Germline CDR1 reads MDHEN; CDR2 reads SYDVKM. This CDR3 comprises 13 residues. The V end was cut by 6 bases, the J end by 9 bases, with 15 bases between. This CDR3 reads CASSVWGPWPQHF. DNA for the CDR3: TGTGCCAGCAGCGTCTGGGGACCGTGGCCCCAGCATTTT.

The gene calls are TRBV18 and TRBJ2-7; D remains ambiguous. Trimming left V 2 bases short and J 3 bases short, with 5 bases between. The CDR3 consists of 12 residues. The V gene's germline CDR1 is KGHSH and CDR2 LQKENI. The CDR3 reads CASSPRDYEQYF. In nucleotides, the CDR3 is TGTGCCAGCTCACCAAGGGACTACGAGCAGTACTTC.